This T cell receptor (beta chain) stems from a study of T cells after yellow fever vaccination. Study-level information: Fractions of limited cellularity were prepared by means of SMART-Seq v4 Ultra Low Input.

This clonotype was observed many times. Its antigen is unknown. TCRdb itself ran the 5' RACE reads through MiXCR, one entry per CDR3 protein. The sample contains some 300,000 distinct CDR3 sequences, about 10% of which appear only once. Study observations and caveats: From the bulk population, abundant clonotypes could contaminate and appear within FACS-sorted repertoires. Shared CD4/CD8 clonotypes were a small share, likely from convergent recombination.

This CDR3 is built from 13 residues. V lost 6 bases and J lost 5; bases outside the gene matches: 4. Germline assignment: CDR1 MNHEY and CDR2 SVGEGT. The chain has TRBV6-2 or TRBV6-3 and TRBJ2-1, with TRBD1 identical over 7 bases. This TCR came from a man younger than 30 who received the YFV17D yellow fever vaccine. The sample consisted of CD4+ T cells sorted from PBMCs, taken 5 days after the yellow fever booster vaccination. CDR3 nucleotide sequence: TGTGCCAGCAGCCCGACAGGGAACAATGAGCAGTTCTTC. Amino acid sequence: CASSPTGNNEQFF.